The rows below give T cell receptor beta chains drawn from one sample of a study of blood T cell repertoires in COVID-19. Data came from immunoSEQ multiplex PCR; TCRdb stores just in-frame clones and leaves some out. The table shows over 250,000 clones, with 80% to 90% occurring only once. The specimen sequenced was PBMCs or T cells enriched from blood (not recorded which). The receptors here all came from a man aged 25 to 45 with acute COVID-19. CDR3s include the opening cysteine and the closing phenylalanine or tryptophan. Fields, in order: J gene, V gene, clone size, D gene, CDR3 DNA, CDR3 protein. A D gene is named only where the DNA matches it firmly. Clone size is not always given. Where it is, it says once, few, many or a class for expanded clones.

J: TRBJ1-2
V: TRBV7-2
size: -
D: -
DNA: TGTGCCAGCAGCCCCCAGGGTGGGTTAGCTAACTATGGCTACACCTTC
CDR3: CASSPQGGLANYGYTF

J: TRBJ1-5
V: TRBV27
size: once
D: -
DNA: TGTGCCAGCAGTCTCTCAAGGGGAATCCAGCCCCAGCATTTT
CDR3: CASSLSRGIQPQHF

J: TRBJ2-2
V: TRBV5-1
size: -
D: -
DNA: TGCGCCAGCAGATTCGACACCGGGGAGCTGTTTTTT
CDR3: CASRFDTGELFF

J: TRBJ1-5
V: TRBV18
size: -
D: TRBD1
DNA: TGTGCCAGCTCCCGGGGACAGGTGGATCAGCCCCAGCATTTT
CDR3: CASSRGQVDQPQHF

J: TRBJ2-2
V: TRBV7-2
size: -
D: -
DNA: TGTGCCAGCAGCTTAATGGCCACCGACACCGGGGAGCTGTTTTTT
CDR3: CASSLMATDTGELFF

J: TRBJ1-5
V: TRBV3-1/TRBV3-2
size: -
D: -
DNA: TGTGCCAGCAGCCAGGACAGCTATCAGCCCCAGCATTTT
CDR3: CASSQDSYQPQHF

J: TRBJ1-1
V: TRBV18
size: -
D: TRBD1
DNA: TGTGCCAGCTCACCACCGACAGGGTGGGAAGCTTTCTTT
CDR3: CASSPPTGWEAFF

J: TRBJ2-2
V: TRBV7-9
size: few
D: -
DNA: TGTGCCAGCAGCTTCGCGACGGGGGGCGCCGGGGAGCTGTTTTTT
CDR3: CASSFATGGAGELFF

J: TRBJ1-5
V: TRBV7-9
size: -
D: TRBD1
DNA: TGTGCCAGCAGCCTCGGGACAGGGGAGTCTCAGCCCCAGCATTTT
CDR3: CASSLGTGESQPQHF

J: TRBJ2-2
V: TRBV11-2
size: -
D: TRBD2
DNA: TGTGCCAGCAGGGTTAGCGGGAGGGCCGGGGCCACCGGGGAGCTGTTTTTT
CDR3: CASRVSGRAGATGELFF

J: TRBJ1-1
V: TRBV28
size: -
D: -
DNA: TGTGCCAGCAGTTTACCCCAGGGTAACACTGAAGCTTTCTTT
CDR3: CASSLPQGNTEAFF

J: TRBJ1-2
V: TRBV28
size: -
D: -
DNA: TGTGCCACCATGGCGGGCGGCTACACCTTC
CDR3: CATMAGGYTF

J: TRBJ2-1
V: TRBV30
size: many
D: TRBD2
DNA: TGTGCCTGGGGTACTAGCGGGAGTAACTATGAGCAGTTCTTC
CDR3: CAWGTSGSNYEQFF

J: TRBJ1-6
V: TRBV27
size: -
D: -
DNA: TGTGCCAGCAGTTTGGTGAGGGATTCACCCCTCCACTTT
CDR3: CASSLVRDSPLHF

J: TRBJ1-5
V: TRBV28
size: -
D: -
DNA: TGTGCCAGCAGTTTCCGGGGTGACTCAAATCAGCCCCAGCATTTT
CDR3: CASSFRGDSNQPQHF

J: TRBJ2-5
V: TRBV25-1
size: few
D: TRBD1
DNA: TGTGCCAGCAGTCGACCCGGGACAGGGGGCGAGACCCAGTACTTC
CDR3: CASSRPGTGGETQYF

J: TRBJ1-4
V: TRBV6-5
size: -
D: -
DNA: TGTGCCAGCAGCCACCCTAGCCGGGATGAAAAACTGTTTTTT
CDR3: CASSHPSRDEKLFF

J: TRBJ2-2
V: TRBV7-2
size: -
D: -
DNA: TGTGCCAGCAGCTTAGCGCGGTCCGGGGAGCTGTTTTTT
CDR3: CASSLARSGELFF

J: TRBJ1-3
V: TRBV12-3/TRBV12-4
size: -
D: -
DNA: TGTGCCAGCAGTTCGTTCAACACCATATATTTT
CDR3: CASSSFNTIYF

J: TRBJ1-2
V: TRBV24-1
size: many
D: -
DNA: TGTGCCACCAGTGATTATCGTCTGGGGGCTGACTATGGCTACACCTTC
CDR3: CATSDYRLGADYGYTF

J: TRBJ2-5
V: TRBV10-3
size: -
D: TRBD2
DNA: TGTGCCATAGGGACTAGCGATATCCAAGAGACCCAGTACTTC
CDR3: CAIGTSDIQETQYF

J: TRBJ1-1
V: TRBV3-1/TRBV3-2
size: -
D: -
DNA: TGTGCCAGCAGCCAATATTTCTACACTGAAGCTTTCTTT
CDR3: CASSQYFYTEAFF

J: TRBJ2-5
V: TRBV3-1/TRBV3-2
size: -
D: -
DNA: TGTGCCAGCAGCCAAGGCTCCTCGGGGTGGAAGACCCAGTACTTC
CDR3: CASSQGSSGWKTQYF

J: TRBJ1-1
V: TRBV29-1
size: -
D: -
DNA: TGCAGCGTTGAATGGGGGCGAGCTCCTGAAGCTTTCTTT
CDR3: CSVEWGRAPEAFF

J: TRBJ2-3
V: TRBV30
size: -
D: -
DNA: TGTGCCTGGAGTGTTGGCCCAGATACGCAGTATTTT
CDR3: CAWSVGPDTQYF

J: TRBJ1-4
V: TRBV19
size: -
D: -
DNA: TGTGCCAGTAGTATCTTTGCTGACTCCGAAAAACTGTTTTTT
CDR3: CASSIFADSEKLFF

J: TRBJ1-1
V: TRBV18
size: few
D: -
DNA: TGTGCCAGCTTGCCGGGAGCCTCTAAAGCTGAAGCTTTCTTT
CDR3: CASLPGASKAEAFF

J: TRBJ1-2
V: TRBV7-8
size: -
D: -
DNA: TGTGCCAGCAGCCCCAACCCCTCGGGTGGGTCTGGCTACACCTTC
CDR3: CASSPNPSGGSGYTF

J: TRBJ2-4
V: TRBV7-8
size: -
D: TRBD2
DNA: TGTGCCAGCAGCCCAAAACTAGCGGGGGAGACCTTAGCCAAAAACATTCAGTACTTC
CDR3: CASSPKLAGETLAKNIQYF

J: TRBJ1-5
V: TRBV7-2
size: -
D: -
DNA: TGTGCCAGCAGCCCGCGCCCCACAGGTGCCAATCAGCCCCAGCATTTT
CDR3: CASSPRPTGANQPQHF

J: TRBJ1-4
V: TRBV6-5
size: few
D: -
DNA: TGTGCCAGCAGTTATGCAGGGCGCAATGAAAAACTGTTTTTT
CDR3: CASSYAGRNEKLFF

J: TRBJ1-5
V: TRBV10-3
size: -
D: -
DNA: TGTGCCATCAGGGCCCCCAATCAGCCCCAGCATTTT
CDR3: CAIRAPNQPQHF

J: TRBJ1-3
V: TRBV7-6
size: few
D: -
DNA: TGTGCCAGCAGCCTCTCCTCAGCTGGAAACACCATATATTTT
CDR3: CASSLSSAGNTIYF

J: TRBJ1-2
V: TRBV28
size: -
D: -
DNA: TGTGCCAGCAGTTTAGCCAGCTATGGCTACACCTTC
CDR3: CASSLASYGYTF

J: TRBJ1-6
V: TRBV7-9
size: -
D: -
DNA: TGTGCCAGCAGCTTACTGTCTACGAATTCACCCCTCCACTTT
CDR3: CASSLLSTNSPLHF

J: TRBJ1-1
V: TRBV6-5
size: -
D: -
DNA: TGTGCCAGCAGCTTGAGGGAAAACACTGAAGCTTTCTTT
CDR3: CASSLRENTEAFF

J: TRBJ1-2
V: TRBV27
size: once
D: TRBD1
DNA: TGTGCCAGCAGATCGACAGGGGGGGGCTATGGCTACACCTTC
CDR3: CASRSTGGGYGYTF

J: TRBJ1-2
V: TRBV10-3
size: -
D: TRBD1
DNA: TGTGCCATCAGTTTTGACAGGGAAGGCTATGGCTACACCTTC
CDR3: CAISFDREGYGYTF

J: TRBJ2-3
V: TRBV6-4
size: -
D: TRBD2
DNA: TGTGCCAGCAGTGTCCGACTAGCCAGCACAGATACGCAGTATTTT
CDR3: CASSVRLASTDTQYF

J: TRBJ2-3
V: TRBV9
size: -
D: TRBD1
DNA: TGTGCCAGCAGCGTCTCCGGGACAGGGAGGGATACGCAGTATTTT
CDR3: CASSVSGTGRDTQYF

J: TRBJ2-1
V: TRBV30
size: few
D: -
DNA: TGTGCCTGTGGAGCGGAGGGCCATCATGAGCAGTTCTTC
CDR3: CACGAEGHHEQFF